This T cell receptor beta chain comes out of a study of T cells after yellow fever vaccination. Germline V gene lookup returns CDR1 SGHNT and CDR2 YENEEA. This CDR3 has 14 residues. V was shortened by 2 bases and J by 5 bases, with 11 bases between the two germline ends. A single record per CDR3 protein comes from TCRdb applying MiXCR to the 5' RACE reads. The repertoire has roughly 65,000 distinct CDR3 sequences, 4.5% to 7.5% of them found once; the top ten carry less than 2.5%. This clonotype was counted ten times or more. This clonotype was sampled from a man younger than 35 who received the YFV17D yellow fever vaccine. The V gene is TRBV11-3, the J gene TRBJ2-3, with D hard to call. Sequencing was performed on CD4+ T cells sorted from PBMCs, taken more than 13 days after the first yellow fever vaccination. The CDR3 region is CASSLRAFGDTQYF. The CDR3 DNA follows: TGTGCCAGCAGCTTACGGGCCTTTGGAGATACGCAGTATTTT.